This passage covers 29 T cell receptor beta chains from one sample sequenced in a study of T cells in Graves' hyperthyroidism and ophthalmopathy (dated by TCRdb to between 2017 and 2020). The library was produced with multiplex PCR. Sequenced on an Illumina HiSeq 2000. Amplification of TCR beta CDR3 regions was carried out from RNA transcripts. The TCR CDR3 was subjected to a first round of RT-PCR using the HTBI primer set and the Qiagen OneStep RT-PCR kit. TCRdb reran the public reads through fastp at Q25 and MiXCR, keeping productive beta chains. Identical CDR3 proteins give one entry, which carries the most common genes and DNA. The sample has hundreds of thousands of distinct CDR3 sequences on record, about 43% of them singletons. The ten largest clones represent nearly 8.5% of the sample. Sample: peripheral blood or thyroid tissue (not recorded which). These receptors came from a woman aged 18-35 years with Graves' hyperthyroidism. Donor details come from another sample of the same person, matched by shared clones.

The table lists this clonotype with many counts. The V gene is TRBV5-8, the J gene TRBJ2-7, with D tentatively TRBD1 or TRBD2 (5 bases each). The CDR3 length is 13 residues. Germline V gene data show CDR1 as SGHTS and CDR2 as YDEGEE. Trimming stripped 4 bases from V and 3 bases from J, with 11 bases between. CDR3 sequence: CASSIRDGYEQYF. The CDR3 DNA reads TGTGCCAGCAGCATCCGGGACGGCTACGAGCAGTACTTC.

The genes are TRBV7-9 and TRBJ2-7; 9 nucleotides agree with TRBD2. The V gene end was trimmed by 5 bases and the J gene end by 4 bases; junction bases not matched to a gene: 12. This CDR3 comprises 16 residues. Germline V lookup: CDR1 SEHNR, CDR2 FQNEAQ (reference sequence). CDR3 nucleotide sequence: TGTGCCAGCAGCCCCCGGAGGTTAGCGGGAGAATACGAGCAGTACTTC. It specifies CASSPRRLAGEYEQYF.

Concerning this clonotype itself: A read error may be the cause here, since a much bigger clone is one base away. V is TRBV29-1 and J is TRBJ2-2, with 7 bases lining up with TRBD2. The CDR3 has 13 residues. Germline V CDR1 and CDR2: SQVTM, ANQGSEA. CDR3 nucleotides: TGCGGCGTACGGCTAGCGGACACCGGGGAGCTGTTTTTT. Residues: CGVRLADTGELFF.

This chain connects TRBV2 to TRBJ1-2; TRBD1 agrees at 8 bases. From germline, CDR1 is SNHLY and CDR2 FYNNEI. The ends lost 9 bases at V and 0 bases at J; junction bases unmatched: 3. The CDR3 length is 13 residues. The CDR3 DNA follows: TGTGCCAGAGTGGACAGGGCTAACTATGGCTACACCTTC. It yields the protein CARVDRANYGYTF.

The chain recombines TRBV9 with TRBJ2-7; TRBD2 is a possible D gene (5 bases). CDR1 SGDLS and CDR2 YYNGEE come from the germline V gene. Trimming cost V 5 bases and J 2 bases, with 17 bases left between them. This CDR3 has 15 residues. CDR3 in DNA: TGTGCCAGCAGTTACTCAGCCAGCGGTACCTACGAGCAGTACTTC. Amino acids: CASSYSASGTYEQYF.

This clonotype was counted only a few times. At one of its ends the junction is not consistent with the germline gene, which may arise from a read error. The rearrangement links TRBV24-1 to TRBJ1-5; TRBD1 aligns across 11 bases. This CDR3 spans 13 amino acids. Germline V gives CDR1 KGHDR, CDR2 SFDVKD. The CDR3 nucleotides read TGTGTCACCGGGACAGGGGGTAGTCAGCCCCAGCATTTT. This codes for CVTGTGGSQPQHF.

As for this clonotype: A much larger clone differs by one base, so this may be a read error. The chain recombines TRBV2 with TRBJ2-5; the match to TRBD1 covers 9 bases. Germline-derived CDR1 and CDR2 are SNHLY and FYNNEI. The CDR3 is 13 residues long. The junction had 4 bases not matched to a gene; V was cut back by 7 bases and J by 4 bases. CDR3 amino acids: CASKDRGGETQYF. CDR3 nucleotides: TGTGCCAGCAAGGACAGGGGAGGAGAGACCCAGTACTTC.

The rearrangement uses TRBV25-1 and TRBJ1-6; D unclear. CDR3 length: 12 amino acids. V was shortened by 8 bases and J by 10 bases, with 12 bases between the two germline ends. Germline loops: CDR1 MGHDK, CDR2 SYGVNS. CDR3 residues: CASWQGRSPLHF. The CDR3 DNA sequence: TGTGCCAGCTGGCAAGGCAGGTCACCCCTCCACTTT. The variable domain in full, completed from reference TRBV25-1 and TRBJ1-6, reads EADIYQTPRYLVIGTGKKITLECSQTMGHDKMYWYQQDPGMELHLIHYSYGVNSTEKGDLSSESTVSRIRTEHFPLTLESARPSHTSQYLCASWQGRSPLHFGNGTRLTVT.

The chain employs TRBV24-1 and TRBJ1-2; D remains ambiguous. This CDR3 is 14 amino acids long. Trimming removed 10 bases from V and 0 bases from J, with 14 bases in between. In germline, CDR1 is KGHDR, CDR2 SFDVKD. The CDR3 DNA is TGTGCCACGACGCGACACGAGCCTAACTATGGCTACACCTTC. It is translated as CATTRHEPNYGYTF.

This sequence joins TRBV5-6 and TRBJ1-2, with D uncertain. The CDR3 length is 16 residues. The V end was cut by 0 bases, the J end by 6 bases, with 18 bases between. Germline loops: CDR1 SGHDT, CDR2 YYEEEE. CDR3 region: CASSLGVGPRTDGYTF. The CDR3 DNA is TGTGCCAGCAGCTTGGGAGTAGGTCCAAGGACGGATGGCTACACCTTC.

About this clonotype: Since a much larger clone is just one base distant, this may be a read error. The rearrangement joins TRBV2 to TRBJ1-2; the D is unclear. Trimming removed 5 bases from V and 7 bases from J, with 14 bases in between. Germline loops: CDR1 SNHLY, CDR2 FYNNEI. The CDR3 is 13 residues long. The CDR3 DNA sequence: TGTGCCAGCAGTCCGTGTACCCATGCTGGCTACACCTTC. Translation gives CASSPCTHAGYTF.

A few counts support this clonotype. The CDR3 DNA reads TGCAGCGTGGGGGGCGAGGGTCAGCCCCAGTACTTC. Its protein is CSVGGEGQPQYF. The J gene is TRBJ2-5, the V gene TRBV29-1; D is perhaps TRBD1 or TRBD2 (6 bases each). The length of the CDR3 is 12 residues. V was clipped by 6 bases and J by 9 bases, with 17 bases between them. Germline CDR1 reads SQVTM; CDR2 reads ANQGSEA.

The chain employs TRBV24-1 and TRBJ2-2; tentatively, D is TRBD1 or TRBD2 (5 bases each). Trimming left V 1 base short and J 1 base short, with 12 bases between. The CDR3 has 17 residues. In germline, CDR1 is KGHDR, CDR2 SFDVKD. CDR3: CATSDFTGTRNTGELFF. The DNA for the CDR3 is TGTGCCACCAGTGATTTCACCGGGACGCGGAACACCGGGGAGCTGTTTTTT.

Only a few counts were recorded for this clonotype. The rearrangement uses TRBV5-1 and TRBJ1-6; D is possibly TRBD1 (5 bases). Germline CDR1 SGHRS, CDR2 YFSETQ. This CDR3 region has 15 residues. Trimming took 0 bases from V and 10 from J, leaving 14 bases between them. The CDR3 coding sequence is TGCGCCAGCAGCTTGGCCCTGGGGGTGTCCTCACCCCTCCACTTT. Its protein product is CASSLALGVSSPLHF.

The CDR3 DNA is TGTGCCAGCAGTTCCCACCAGGCGGAACGAGAGACCCAGTACTTC. Translated, it gives CASSSHQAERETQYF. The chain employs TRBV6-5 and TRBJ2-5, with D hard to call. CDR1 and CDR2 from the germline V gene are MNHEY and SVGAGI. Trimming shortened V by 4 bases and J by 4 bases, and 16 bases separated the two germline ends. This CDR3 comprises 15 residues.

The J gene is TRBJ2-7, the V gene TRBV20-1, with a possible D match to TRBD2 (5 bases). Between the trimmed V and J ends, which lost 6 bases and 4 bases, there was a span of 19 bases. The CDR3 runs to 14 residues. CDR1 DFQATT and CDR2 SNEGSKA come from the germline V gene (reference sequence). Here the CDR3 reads CSAVRLSSGYEQYF. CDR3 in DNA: TGCAGTGCAGTTAGACTAAGCTCTGGGTACGAGCAGTACTTC.

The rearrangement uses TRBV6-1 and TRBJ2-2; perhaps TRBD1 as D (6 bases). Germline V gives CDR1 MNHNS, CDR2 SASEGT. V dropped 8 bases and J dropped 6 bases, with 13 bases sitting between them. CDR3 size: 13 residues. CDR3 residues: CASEGETAGELFF. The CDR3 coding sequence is TGTGCCAGCGAGGGGGAGACGGCCGGGGAGCTGTTTTTT.

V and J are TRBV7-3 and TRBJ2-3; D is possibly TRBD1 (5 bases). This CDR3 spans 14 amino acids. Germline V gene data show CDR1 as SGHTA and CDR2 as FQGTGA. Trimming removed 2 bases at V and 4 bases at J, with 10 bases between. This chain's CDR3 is CASSLEGDPDTQYF. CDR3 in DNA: TGTGCCAGCAGCTTAGAAGGGGATCCAGATACGCAGTATTTT.

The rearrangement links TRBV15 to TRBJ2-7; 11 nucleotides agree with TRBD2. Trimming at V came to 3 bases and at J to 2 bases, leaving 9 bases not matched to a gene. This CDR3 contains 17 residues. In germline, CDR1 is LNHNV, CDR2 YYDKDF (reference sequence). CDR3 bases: TGTGCCACCAGCAGCTTAGGGACTAGCGGATCGGCCTACGAGCAGTACTTC. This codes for CATSSLGTSGSAYEQYF. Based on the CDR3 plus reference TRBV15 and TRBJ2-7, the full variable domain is DAMVIQNPRYQVTQFGKPVTLSCSQTLNHNVMYWYQQKSSQAPKLLFHYYDKDFNNEADTPDNFQSRRPNTSFCFLDIRSPGLGDTAMYLCATSSLGTSGSAYEQYFGPGTRLTVT.

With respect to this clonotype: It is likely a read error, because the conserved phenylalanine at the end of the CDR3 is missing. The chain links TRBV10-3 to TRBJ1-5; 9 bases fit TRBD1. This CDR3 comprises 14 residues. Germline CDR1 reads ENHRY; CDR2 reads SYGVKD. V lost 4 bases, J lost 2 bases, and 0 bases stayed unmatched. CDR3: CAISGTGGNQPQHL. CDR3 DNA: TGTGCCATCAGTGGGACAGGGGGCAATCAGCCCCAGCATCTT.

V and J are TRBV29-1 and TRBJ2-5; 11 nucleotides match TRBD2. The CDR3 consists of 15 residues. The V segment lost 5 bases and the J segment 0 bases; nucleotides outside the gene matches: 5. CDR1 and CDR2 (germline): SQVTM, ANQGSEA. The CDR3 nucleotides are TGCAGCGTTTTCGGACTAGCGGGTAACCAAGAGACCCAGTACTTC. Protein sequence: CSVFGLAGNQETQYF.

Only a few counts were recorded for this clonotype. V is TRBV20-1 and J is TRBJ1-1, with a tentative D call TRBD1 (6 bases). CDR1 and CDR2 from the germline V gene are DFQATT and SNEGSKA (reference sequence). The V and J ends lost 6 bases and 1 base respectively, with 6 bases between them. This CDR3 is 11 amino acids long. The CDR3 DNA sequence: TGCAGTGCGGGACAGAACACTGAAGCTTTCTTT. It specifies CSAGQNTEAFF.

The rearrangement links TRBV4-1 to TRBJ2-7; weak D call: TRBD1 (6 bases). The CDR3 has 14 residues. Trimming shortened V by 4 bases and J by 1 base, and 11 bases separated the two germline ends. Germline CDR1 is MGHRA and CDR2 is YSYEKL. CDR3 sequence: CASSPGDHSYEQYF. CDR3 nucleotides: TGCGCCAGCAGCCCAGGGGACCATTCCTACGAGCAGTACTTC.

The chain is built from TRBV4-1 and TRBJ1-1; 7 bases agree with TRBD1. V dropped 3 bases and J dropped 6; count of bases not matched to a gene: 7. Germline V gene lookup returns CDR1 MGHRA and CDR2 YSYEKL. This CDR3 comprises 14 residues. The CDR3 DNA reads TGCGCCAGCAGCCACCGTCAGGGGGTGGCTGAAGCTTTCTTT. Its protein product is CASSHRQGVAEAFF.

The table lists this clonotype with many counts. CDR3 sequence: CASSEVPTGYHGYTF. CDR3 coding DNA: TGTGCCAGCAGTGAGGTCCCGACAGGGTACCATGGCTACACCTTC. The chain joins TRBV2 to TRBJ1-2; 7 positions agree with TRBD1. CDR3 length: 15 residues. Trimming at V came to 3 bases and at J to 6 bases, leaving 10 bases not matched to a gene. The germline gives CDR1 SNHLY, CDR2 FYNNEI.

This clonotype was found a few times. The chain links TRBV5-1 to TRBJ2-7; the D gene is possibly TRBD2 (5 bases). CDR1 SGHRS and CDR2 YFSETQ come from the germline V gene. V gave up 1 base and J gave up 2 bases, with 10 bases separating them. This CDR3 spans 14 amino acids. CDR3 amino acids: CASSLRGSAYEQYF. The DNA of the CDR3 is TGCGCCAGCAGCTTGAGAGGGAGTGCCTACGAGCAGTACTTC.

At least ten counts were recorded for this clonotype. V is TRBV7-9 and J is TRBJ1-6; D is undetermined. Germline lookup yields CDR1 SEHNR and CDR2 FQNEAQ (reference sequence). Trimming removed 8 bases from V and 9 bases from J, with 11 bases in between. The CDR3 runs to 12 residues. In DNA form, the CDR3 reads TGTGCCAGCCGCTCCGGGGTTTCACCCCTCCACTTT. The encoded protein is CASRSGVSPLHF.

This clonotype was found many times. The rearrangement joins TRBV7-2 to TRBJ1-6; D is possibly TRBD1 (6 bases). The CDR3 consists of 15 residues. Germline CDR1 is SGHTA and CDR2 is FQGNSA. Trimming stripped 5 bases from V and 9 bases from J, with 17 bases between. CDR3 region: CASSPLTGRSSPLHF. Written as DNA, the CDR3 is TGTGCCAGCAGCCCCCTAACAGGGAGGAGTTCACCCCTCCACTTT.

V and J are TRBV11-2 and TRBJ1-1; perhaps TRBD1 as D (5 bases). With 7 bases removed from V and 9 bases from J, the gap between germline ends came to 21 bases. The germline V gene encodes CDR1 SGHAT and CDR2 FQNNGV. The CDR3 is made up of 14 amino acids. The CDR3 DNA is TGTGCCAGCAACCTACCTCCTCCGGGGACTAAAGCTTTCTTT. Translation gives CASNLPPPGTKAFF.